This TCR beta chain was sequenced during a study of graft-versus-host responses after intestinal transplantation. Broader study findings: GvH clones were identified in recipient marrow, with some first appearing in ileum or blood.

Clones were sequenced by immunoSEQ multiplex PCR, and TCRdb holds only the in-frame ones, with some missing. The sample shows 12,000 to 15,000 clones, about 36% of them seen only once. The authors combined 200,000 CFSE-labeled responder cells with 200,000 irradiated, violet-dye-labeled stimulator cells in plates. Sorted cells were CFSE-low CD3+CD4+ or CD3+CD8+ proliferating responders. The germline V gene has CDR1 SGHTA and CDR2 FQGNSA. Unmatched junction bases numbered 6, after V lost 5 bases and J lost 4 bases. This CDR3 is 15 amino acids long. This receptor was identified in a human patient who received an intestinal transplant. The sample here was alloreactive CD4+ T cells from a mixed lymphocyte reaction culture, taken before intestinal transplant. Subset given: CFSE-low proliferating T cells sorted from approximately 6-day pre-transplant mixed lymphocyte reaction (GvH or HvG direction). The V and J genes are TRBV7-2 and TRBJ2-1, with 9 bases aligning to TRBD1. CDR3 region: CASSLTGGHYNEQFF. The CDR3 DNA reads as TGTGCCAGCAGCCTGACAGGGGGACATTACAATGAGCAGTTCTTC.